The 17 T cell receptor beta chains below were found in one sample sequenced in a study of cytomegalovirus exposure and HLA in healthy donors. PCR involved 60 Vbeta and 13 Jbeta primers. Using immunoSEQ multiplex PCR, the repertoire was profiled, and TCRdb retains in-frame clones only, with some absent. Found here are around 150,000 clones, approximately 79% of them singletons; the top ten hold under 8%. The sequencing input was PBMCs. The receptors stem from a man aged 50 to 60 in good health and CMV-seropositive.

V is TRBV5-6 and J is TRBJ1-5; 7 bases agree with TRBD1. V lost 2 bases, J lost 3 bases, and 8 bases stayed unmatched. Germline assignment: CDR1 SGHDT and CDR2 YYEEEE. The CDR3 spans 16 residues. The DNA of the CDR3 is TGTGCCAGCAGCTTAAGTAACAGGGGCTCCAATCAGCCCCAGCATTTT. This translates into CASSLSNRGSNQPQHF. The entire variable domain, with the rest obtained from reference TRBV5-6 and TRBJ1-5, is as follows: DAGVTQSPTHLIKTRGQQVTLRCSPKSGHDTVSWYQQALGQGPQFIFQYYEEEERQRGNFPDRFSGHQFPNYSSELNVNALLLGDSALYLCASSLSNRGSNQPQHFGDGTRLSIL.

The J gene is TRBJ1-2, the V gene TRBV28, with TRBD1 matching 7 bases. Per germline, CDR1 MDHEN and CDR2 SYDVKM. The CDR3 sequence is 12 residues long. J gave up 8 bases and V 3 bases, and 3 bases lay outside the gene matches. CDR3 sequence (DNA): TGTGCCAGCAGTTTGACAGGGATCGGCTACACCTTC. As protein: CASSLTGIGYTF.

With regard to this clone: At the DNA level, this CDR3 is encoded by other sequences in the same sample as well. The chain recombines TRBV29-1 with TRBJ2-1; 7 bases fit TRBD1. The CDR3 consists of 16 residues. V was pared by 1 base and J by 4 bases, with 10 bases of the junction left unmatched. Germline V lookup: CDR1 SQVTM, CDR2 ANQGSEA. The CDR3 sequence is CSVEGSGGRVYNEQFF. CDR3 nucleotide sequence: TGCAGCGTTGAAGGGTCAGGGGGTCGAGTATACAATGAGCAGTTCTTC.

This chain connects TRBV28 to TRBJ1-1; TRBD1 matches at 9 bases. V shed 3 bases and J 4 bases; nucleotides not matched to a gene: 6. CDR3 length equals 15 residues. The germline V gene has CDR1 MDHEN and CDR2 SYDVKM. The CDR3 reads CASSFGMTGGTEAFF. The CDR3 region has the DNA TGTGCCAGCAGTTTTGGGATGACAGGGGGCACTGAAGCTTTCTTT.

The sample holds one count of this clone. The chain recombines TRBV28 with TRBJ1-5, with TRBD1 identical over 7 bases. The CDR3 length is 17 residues. Germline trimming cut 5 bases from V and 2 bases from J; bases unmatched to any gene: 12. CDR1 MDHEN and CDR2 SYDVKM come from the germline V gene. This CDR3 reads CASSLSPTGTGNQPQHF. CDR3 nucleotides: TGTGCCAGCAGTCTATCCCCGACCGGGACAGGCAATCAGCCCCAGCATTTT.

The chain is built from TRBV27 and TRBJ1-3; maybe TRBD1 (5 bases). CDR3 length: 15 amino acids. CDR1 is MNHEY and CDR2 is SMNVEV in the germline V gene (reference sequence). The V gene lost 3 bases and the J gene lost 4 bases, with 13 bases spanning the gap. CDR3 sequence: CASSFSGRLGNTIYF. For the CDR3, the DNA is TGTGCCAGCAGTTTCTCAGGGCGGCTGGGAAACACCATATATTTT.

The CDR3 DNA sequence: TGTGCCAGCAGTGAATGGCGGGAGGTCTCCGAGCAGTACTTC. Amino acid sequence: CASSEWREVSEQYF. The chain links TRBV6-1 to TRBJ2-7; TRBD2 matches at 8 bases. V lost 2 bases, J lost 6 bases, and 6 bases stayed unmatched. Germline V gives CDR1 MNHNS, CDR2 SASEGT. The CDR3 sequence is 14 residues long.

The chain is built from TRBV5-1 and TRBJ2-2; 7 bases are a match to TRBD2. This CDR3 is built from 14 residues. The germline gives CDR1 SGHRS, CDR2 YFSETQ. V was clipped by 5 bases and J by 1 base; unmatched bases: 2. The DNA of the CDR3 is TGCGCCAGCAGGTCTAGCGGGAACACCGGGGAGCTGTTTTTT. It is translated as CASRSSGNTGELFF.

The rearrangement joins TRBV10-3 to TRBJ2-3, with D possibly being TRBD2 (6 bases). Germline V gives CDR1 ENHRY, CDR2 SYGVKD. Trimming removed 6 bases from V and 0 bases from J, with 16 bases in between. CDR3 length equals 16 residues. In DNA form, the CDR3 reads TGTGCCATCAGCCCGGGACTTTCTCCTAGCACAGATACGCAGTATTTT. Its protein product is CAISPGLSPSTDTQYF.

Regarding this clone: Other DNA sequences in the same sample also yield this CDR3. The CDR3 reads CAWSPGSSYEQYF. The CDR3 DNA follows: TGTGCCTGGAGCCCGGGTTCATCCTACGAGCAGTACTTC. The rearrangement joins TRBV30 to TRBJ2-7; the D is unclear. In germline, CDR1 is GTSNPN, CDR2 SVGIG (reference sequence). V dropped 3 bases and J dropped 1 base, with 10 bases sitting between them. The CDR3 is 13 residues long. Full variable domain (outside the CDR3, taken from reference TRBV30 and TRBJ2-7): SQTIHQWPATLVQPVGSPLSLECTVEGTSNPNLYWYRQAAGRGLQLLFYSVGIGQISSEVPQNLSASRPQDRQFILSSKKLLLSDSGFYLCAWSPGSSYEQYFGPGTRLTVT.

The chain recombines TRBV5-4 with TRBJ1-1; 7 bases align to TRBD1. The V gene's germline CDR1 is SGHNT and CDR2 YYREEE (reference sequence). CDR3 size: 16 residues. With 4 bases clipped from V and 0 bases from J, the junction kept 9 bases outside the gene matches. In DNA, the CDR3 is TGTGCCAGCAGCGCAAAGGCGGGACAGTTGAACACTGAAGCTTTCTTT. As protein: CASSAKAGQLNTEAFF.

The V call is TRBV25-1, the J call TRBJ1-2, with 10 bases lining up with TRBD1. J lost 5 bases, V lost 3 bases, and 9 bases had no gene match. This CDR3 contains 16 residues. Per the germline V gene, CDR1 is MGHDK and CDR2 is SYGVNS. CDR3 DNA: TGTGCCAGCAGTGATTATGGACAGGGGGTACAGTATGGCTACACCTTC. Its translation is CASSDYGQGVQYGYTF.

This clone was seen more than once but under ten times. The chain recombines TRBV5-1 with TRBJ1-2, with 11 bases aligning to TRBD1. CDR3 length equals 15 residues. CDR1 and CDR2 from the germline V gene are SGHRS and YFSETQ. J was trimmed by 7 bases and V by 4 bases; bases with no gene match: 9. In DNA, the CDR3 is TGCGCCAGCAGCCCGGGACAGGGGGTGCAAAGTGGCTACACCTTC. Its translation: CASSPGQGVQSGYTF.

V is TRBV2 and J is TRBJ1-1, with 10 bases matching TRBD1. Germline trimming cut 5 bases from V and 11 bases from J; bases unmatched to any gene: 11. Germline-derived CDR1 and CDR2 are SNHLY and FYNNEI. This CDR3 has 14 amino acids. CDR3 amino acids: CASSSGTGDGKAFF. The CDR3 DNA reads as TGTGCCAGCAGTTCCGGGACAGGGGATGGGAAGGCTTTCTTT.

The chain couples TRBV11-3 to TRBJ2-2; D may be TRBD2 (6 bases). The V end was cut by 5 bases, the J end by 5 bases, with 18 bases between. CDR3 length: 16 amino acids. Germline CDR1 and CDR2: SGHNT and YENEEA. CDR3 sequence: CASSPGVEESTGELFF. The DNA of the CDR3 is TGTGCCAGCAGCCCGGGAGTAGAGGAGAGTACCGGGGAGCTGTTTTTT.

The rearrangement uses TRBV29-1 and TRBJ1-4; TRBD1 is a possible D gene (5 bases). This CDR3 comprises 13 residues. Trimming removed 7 bases from V and 0 bases from J, with 9 bases in between. Germline V gene lookup returns CDR1 SQVTM and CDR2 ANQGSEA. Here the CDR3 DNA reads TGCAGCGCCTGGACAACAACTAATGAAAAACTGTTTTTT. It specifies CSAWTTTNEKLFF.

The chain has TRBV5-1 and TRBJ2-7; possibly TRBD1 for D (6 bases). Germline V CDR1 and CDR2: SGHRS, YFSETQ. V lost 0 bases and J 0 bases, leaving 10 bases between the germline ends. This CDR3 spans 15 amino acids. The CDR3 here is CASSLGTDDSYEQYF. CDR3 coding DNA: TGCGCCAGCAGCTTGGGGACAGACGACTCCTACGAGCAGTACTTC.